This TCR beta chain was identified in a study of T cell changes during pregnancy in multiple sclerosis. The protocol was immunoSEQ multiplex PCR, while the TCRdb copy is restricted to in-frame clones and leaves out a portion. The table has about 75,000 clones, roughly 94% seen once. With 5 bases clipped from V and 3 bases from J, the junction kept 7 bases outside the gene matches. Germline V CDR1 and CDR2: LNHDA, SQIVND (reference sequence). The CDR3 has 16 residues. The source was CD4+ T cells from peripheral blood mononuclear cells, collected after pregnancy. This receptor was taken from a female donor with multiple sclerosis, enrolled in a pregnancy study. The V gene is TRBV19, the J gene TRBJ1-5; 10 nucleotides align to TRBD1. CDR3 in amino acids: CASSARQGATNQPQHF. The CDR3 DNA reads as TGTGCCAGTAGTGCCCGACAGGGGGCTACCAATCAGCCCCAGCATTTT.